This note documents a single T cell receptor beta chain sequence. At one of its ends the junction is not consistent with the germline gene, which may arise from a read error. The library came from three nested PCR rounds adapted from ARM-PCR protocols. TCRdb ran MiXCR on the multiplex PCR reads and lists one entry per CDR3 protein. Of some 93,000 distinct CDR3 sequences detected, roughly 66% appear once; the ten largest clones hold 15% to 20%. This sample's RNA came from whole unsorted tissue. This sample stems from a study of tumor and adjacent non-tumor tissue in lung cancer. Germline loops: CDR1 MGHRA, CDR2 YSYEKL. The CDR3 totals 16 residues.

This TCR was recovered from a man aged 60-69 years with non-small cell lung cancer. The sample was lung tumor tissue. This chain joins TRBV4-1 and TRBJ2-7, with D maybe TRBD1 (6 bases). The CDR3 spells CSSSHATAQGSYEQYF. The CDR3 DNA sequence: TGCTCCAGCAGCCACGCGACGGCACAGGGCTCCTACGAGCAGTACTTC.